The sequence of this TCR beta chain was determined in a study of control samples from healthy donors and cancer patients. The germline CDR1 and CDR2 sequences are SGDLS and YYNGEE. This CDR3 has 15 residues. Trimming stripped 0 bases from V and 2 bases from J, with 9 bases between. Method: immunoSEQ multiplex PCR; TCRdb's copy keeps in-frame clones and lacks some. The sample carries over 70,000 clones, 70% to 90% recorded once. Input material: PBMCs. The chain combines TRBV9 with TRBJ2-1; D gene uncertain. The TCR sequence derives from a woman aged 45-59 years with colorectal cancer. The CDR3, as DNA: TGTGCCAGCAGCGTAGAGCCTAGTCCCTACAATGAGCAGTTCTTC. The encoded protein is CASSVEPSPYNEQFF. Complete variable domain (other parts from reference TRBV9 and TRBJ2-1): DSGVTQTPKHLITATGQRVTLRCSPRSGDLSVYWYQQSLDQGLQFLIQYYNGEERAKGNILERFSAQQFPDLHSELNLSSLELGDSALYFCASSVEPSPYNEQFFGPGTRLTVL.